The next 27 T cell receptor beta chains were all read from a single sample in a study of Ad26.COV2.S vaccination and SARS-CoV-2 variants. As to treatment: around 19 received Ad26.COV2.S at low or high dose, single or two shots; roughly 5 received placebo; per-sample allocation not given. Each sample was drawn 63 days after the first injection (of vaccine or placebo). The protocol was immunoSEQ multiplex PCR, while the TCRdb copy is restricted to in-frame clones and leaves out a portion. The sample lists about 410,000 clones, approximately 90% occurring once. The material was peripheral blood, obtained in a trial of Ad26.COV2.S vaccine versus placebo. The receptors stem from a person between 18 and 65 years old who received the Ad26.COV2.S COVID-19 vaccine or a placebo.

The chain has TRBV11-2 and TRBJ2-3, with no clear D. The CDR3 has 14 amino acids. Germline V lookup: CDR1 SGHAT, CDR2 FQNNGV. The V end lost 5 bases, the J end lost 1 base, and 10 bases lay between the germline ends. The CDR3 sequence: CASSKWPGTDTQYF. In DNA form, the CDR3 reads TGTGCCAGCAGCAAATGGCCCGGCACAGATACGCAGTATTTT.

V gene TRBV19 combines with J gene TRBJ2-7; 7 bases match TRBD2. V lost 3 bases, J lost 2 bases, and 4 bases stayed unmatched. The CDR3 spans 14 residues. CDR1 is LNHDA, CDR2 SQIVND, per germline (reference sequence). CDR3 sequence (DNA): TGTGCCAGTAGTATCGCGGGGGAGGCCTACGAGCAGTACTTC. It codes for CASSIAGEAYEQYF.

The rearrangement uses TRBV3-1 (or the pseudogene TRBV3-2) and TRBJ2-5, with D hard to call. There are 13 residues in the CDR3. V dropped 4 bases and J dropped 5 bases, with 11 bases sitting between them. Germline V gives CDR1 LGHDT, CDR2 YNNKEL (reference sequence). This chain's CDR3 is CASSPKGWETQYF. CDR3 bases: TGTGCCAGCAGCCCCAAGGGCTGGGAGACCCAGTACTTC.

The chain has TRBV24-1 and TRBJ2-3, with D unclear. Germline V gene data show CDR1 as KGHDR and CDR2 as SFDVKD. The CDR3 loop spans 15 amino acids. The V end lost 3 bases, the J end lost 6 bases, and 15 bases lay between the germline ends. CDR3 sequence reads: CATSDPRSPGDTQYF. DNA of the CDR3: TGTGCCACCAGTGATCCTCGGTCTCCTGGGGATACGCAGTATTTT.

This chain joins TRBV12-3 or TRBV12-4 and TRBJ2-7; no firm D call. The CDR3 consists of 12 residues. V was cut by 6 bases and J by 3 bases, with 9 bases left in between. The CDR3 sequence is CASRGSFYEQYF. For the CDR3, the DNA is TGTGCCAGCAGGGGGTCTTTCTACGAGCAGTACTTC.

The chain combines TRBV25-1 with TRBJ2-7; TRBD1 matches 7 bases. This CDR3 contains 14 residues. Germline V gene data show CDR1 as MGHDK and CDR2 as SYGVNS. The trim removed 4 bases at V and 2 bases at J, leaving 5 bases unmatched. CDR3 coding DNA: TGTGCCAGCAGTGGACAGGGTGGGGCCTACGAGCAGTACTTC. Translation gives CASSGQGGAYEQYF.

V and J are TRBV7-9 and TRBJ2-1, with D unresolved. The CDR3 consists of 15 residues. CDR1 SEHNR and CDR2 FQNEAQ come from the germline V gene (reference sequence). V lost 3 bases and J lost 13, with 22 bases in between. The CDR3 protein is CASSFGVQALTEQFF. CDR3 coding DNA: TGTGCCAGCAGCTTTGGGGTCCAGGCCCTCACTGAACAGTTCTTC.

The J gene is TRBJ2-5, the V gene TRBV4-3, with D possibly matching TRBD1 (5 bases). Germline-derived CDR1 and CDR2 are LGHNA and YSLEER. Trimming left V 1 base short and J 5 bases short, with 11 bases between. The CDR3 is made up of 14 amino acids. CDR3 residues: CASSQGTFGETQYF. CDR3 in DNA: TGCGCCAGCAGCCAAGGGACATTTGGGGAGACCCAGTACTTC.

The V call is TRBV12-3 or TRBV12-4, the J call TRBJ2-3; D is perhaps TRBD1 (5 bases). V lost 6 bases and J 6 bases, leaving 10 bases between the germline ends. The CDR3 has 12 residues. In nucleotides, the CDR3 is TGTGCCAGCAGCCTAGGGGCGGATACGCAGTATTTT. Translation: CASSLGADTQYF.

The chain joins TRBV5-8 to TRBJ1-2; 8 nucleotides agree with TRBD1. The CDR3 loop spans 17 amino acids. Germline loops: CDR1 SGHTS, CDR2 YDEGEE. V lost 0 bases and J lost 6; bases outside the gene matches: 13. The CDR3 region is CASSLGGQDASYDGYTF. In DNA form, the CDR3 reads TGTGCCAGCAGCTTGGGGGGACAGGACGCCAGCTATGATGGCTACACCTTC.

This rearrangement joins TRBV5-5 to TRBJ2-5; D gene uncertain. Germline V gene sequence: CDR1 SGHKS, CDR2 YYEKEE (reference sequence). CDR3 size: 13 residues. Trimming took 0 bases from V and 1 from J, leaving 4 bases between them. The CDR3 loop is CASSLDSQETQYF. CDR3 bases: TGTGCCAGCAGCTTGGACAGCCAAGAGACCCAGTACTTC.

This chain uses TRBV4-3 with TRBJ1-1; D ambiguous. Germline V gene data show CDR1 as LGHNA and CDR2 as YSLEER. The CDR3 spans 16 residues. V was trimmed by 1 base and J by 5 bases, leaving 17 bases between them. The DNA for the CDR3 is TGCGCCAGCAGCCAAGTTCCGGGCCCCATGGGGACTGAAGCTTTCTTT. Amino acids: CASSQVPGPMGTEAFF.

The chain couples TRBV19 to TRBJ1-1; D perhaps matches TRBD1 (5 bases). Trimming cost V 8 bases and J 1 base, with 17 bases left between them. Germline CDR1 is LNHDA and CDR2 is SQIVND (reference sequence). The CDR3 spans 15 residues. Here the CDR3 DNA reads TGTGCCAGTGTGGGACTAGGGACCGAGAACACTGAAGCTTTCTTT. Translation: CASVGLGTENTEAFF.

The chain is built from TRBV2 and TRBJ2-7; possible D gene TRBD2, 5 bases. The CDR3 consists of 13 residues. V was trimmed by 7 bases and J by 4 bases, leaving 14 bases between them. Germline V gene data show CDR1 as SNHLY and CDR2 as FYNNEI. The CDR3 loop reads CASNGKTRYEQYF. CDR3 sequence (DNA): TGTGCCAGCAACGGGAAGACCCGATACGAGCAGTACTTC.

V gene TRBV6-6 combines with J gene TRBJ2-2, with 7 bases aligning to TRBD1. CDR1 is MNHNY, CDR2 SVGAGI, per germline (reference sequence). After removal of 2 bases from V and 7 bases from J, the junction contained 10 bases not matched to a gene. The CDR3 consists of 16 residues. CDR3 nucleotides: TGTGCCAGCAGTTACCCTGAAAGGGGGCATGGCGGGGAGCTGTTTTTT. This codes for CASSYPERGHGGELFF.

The chain carries TRBV7-6 and TRBJ2-7; weak D call: TRBD2 (5 bases). Per germline, CDR1 SGHVS and CDR2 FNYEAQ. The CDR3 runs 16 residues. The V gene lost 1 base and the J gene lost 1 base, with 14 bases spanning the gap. CDR3 sequence (DNA): TGTGCCAGCAGCTTAGGGGCGGGCCAGCTGTCCTACGAGCAGTACTTC. Its protein product is CASSLGAGQLSYEQYF.

V gene TRBV12-3 or TRBV12-4 combines with J gene TRBJ2-3; D is perhaps TRBD2 (6 bases). V lost 7 bases and J lost 10, with 18 bases in between. The CDR3 extends over 13 amino acids. The CDR3 reads CASTNIAGKSQYF. The DNA for the CDR3 is TGTGCCAGCACCAATATTGCGGGAAAGTCGCAGTATTTT.

Concerning this clone itself: The junction and the germline gene differ at one end; a read error may be behind it. The V and J genes are TRBV4-1 and TRBJ1-1, with D possibly being TRBD1 (6 bases). The CDR3 contains 15 residues. Looked up from germline, CDR1 is MGHRA and CDR2 is YSYEKL. CDR3 in amino acids: CASSQRPGTKDPPGW. The CDR3 nucleotides are TGCGCCAGCAGCCAACGCCCCGGGACAAAAGACCCCCCGGGATGG.

This clone showed up just once. V usage is TRBV10-2 and J usage is TRBJ2-3; 7 bases fit TRBD2. The CDR3 covers 16 residues. Germline CDR1 reads WSHSY; CDR2 reads SAAADI. Trimming at V came to 4 bases and at J to 2 bases, leaving 9 bases not matched to a gene. CDR3 region: CASSGNPGLHTDTQYF. For the CDR3, the DNA is TGCGCCAGCAGTGGAAATCCGGGACTACACACAGATACGCAGTATTTT.

A single count supports this clone. The chain recombines TRBV27 with TRBJ1-6; tentative D call: TRBD1 (5 bases). The V gene lost 3 bases and the J gene lost 4 bases, with 13 bases spanning the gap. CDR1 is MNHEY and CDR2 is SMNVEV in the germline V gene (reference sequence). CDR3 size: 16 residues. CDR3 bases: TGTGCCAGCAGTTTTGAGGGGCACCCATATAATTCACCCCTCCACTTT. This translates into CASSFEGHPYNSPLHF.

This clone was seen once. J is TRBJ2-1 and V is TRBV3-1 (or the pseudogene TRBV3-2); no firm D call. In germline, CDR1 is LGHDT, CDR2 YNNKEL (reference sequence). This CDR3 has 13 residues. Trimming pared 0 bases from V and 5 bases from J, leaving 5 bases between. The CDR3 DNA follows: TGTGCCAGCAGCCAAGACGCTAACAATGAGCAGTTCTTC. As protein: CASSQDANNEQFF.

The sample holds one count of this clone. The chain joins TRBV4-1 to TRBJ1-4; no clear D. The CDR3 extends over 18 amino acids. Trimming took 0 bases from V and 7 from J, leaving 21 bases between them. Per germline, CDR1 MGHRA and CDR2 YSYEKL. CDR3 sequence (DNA): TGCGCCAGCAGCCAAGATTCGACGCGGACCGCAATGGGTGAAAAACTGTTTTTT. The encoded protein is CASSQDSTRTAMGEKLFF.

The J gene is TRBJ1-2, the V gene TRBV18; 8 bases match TRBD1. The CDR3 covers 13 residues. Unmatched junction bases numbered 4, after V lost 4 bases and J lost 6 bases. Germline lookup yields CDR1 KGHSH and CDR2 LQKENI. CDR3 sequence reads: CASSLGQGNGYTF. The CDR3 DNA follows: TGTGCCAGCTCACTTGGACAGGGAAATGGCTACACCTTC.

The chain links TRBV5-1 to TRBJ2-1; no clear D gene. This CDR3 comprises 15 residues. Germline CDR1 and CDR2: SGHRS and YFSETQ. Deletions cut 0 bases from V and 0 bases from J, with 7 bases between. The CDR3 DNA reads as TGCGCCAGCAGCTTGGATTCGGGCTCCTACAATGAGCAGTTCTTC. This codes for CASSLDSGSYNEQFF.

The genes are TRBV6-2 or TRBV6-3 and TRBJ1-6; no clear D gene. This CDR3 has 20 amino acids. V was shortened by 5 bases and J by 1 base, with 24 bases between the two germline ends. From germline, CDR1 is MNHEY and CDR2 SVGEGT. CDR3 sequence (DNA): TGTGCCAGCAGTGATGCCCTTAGGGCCACCTTAGAGTCCTATAATTCACCCCTCCACTTT. Translating gives CASSDALRATLESYNSPLHF.

The genes are TRBV18 and TRBJ1-4; weak D call: TRBD1 (5 bases). The ends were cut back, 1 base at V and 8 bases at J, with 8 bases in the middle. This CDR3 contains 13 residues. Germline V CDR1 and CDR2: KGHSH, LQKENI. The CDR3 loop reads CASSPQGTEKLFF. The DNA for the CDR3 is TGTGCCAGCTCACCACAGGGGACCGAAAAACTGTTTTTT.

This sequence joins TRBV5-1 and TRBJ2-7, with no clear D. The CDR3 is 12 residues long. V dropped 0 bases and J dropped 6 bases, with 7 bases sitting between them. Germline V lookup: CDR1 SGHRS, CDR2 YFSETQ. The CDR3 DNA follows: TGCGCCAGCAGCTTGGGTCGCTTCGAGCAGTACTTC. This gives the protein CASSLGRFEQYF. The variable domain in full, completed from reference TRBV5-1 and TRBJ2-7, reads KAGVTQTPRYLIKTRGQQVTLSCSPISGHRSVSWYQQTPGQGLQFLFEYFSETQRNKGNFPGRFSGRQFSNSRSEMNVSTLELGDSALYLCASSLGRFEQYFGPGTRLTVT.